Listed below are T cell receptor beta chains from one sample, sequenced in a study of T cell responses to AZD1222 COVID-19 vaccine. Assay used: immunoSEQ multiplex PCR; TCRdb lists only in-frame clones, some missing. In the table there are 45,000 to 60,000 clones, 70% to 90% of which are singletons. The sequencing here drew on peripheral blood, taken on day 0 of AZD1222 vaccination. The receptors here all came from an adult in good health. Each CDR3 is given with its conserved first and last residue. The D gene is left open where the match is weak. Only some rows state a clone size, as once, few, many or a class for expanded clones.

clone size: .; CDR3 length: 15; J gene: TRBJ1-2; D gene: TRBD1; V gene: TRBV24-1; CDR3 DNA: TGTGCCACCAGTGACCCAGGAACAGGGGGACGGGGCTACACCTTC; CDR3 protein: CATSDPGTGGRGYTF
clone size: few; CDR3 length: 15; J gene: TRBJ2-1; D gene: .; V gene: TRBV7-2; CDR3 DNA: TGTGCCAGCAGCTTAGAACGGGCGGCATACAATGAGCAGTTCTTC; CDR3 protein: CASSLERAAYNEQFF
clone size: .; CDR3 length: 11; J gene: TRBJ2-1; D gene: .; V gene: TRBV29-1; CDR3 DNA: TGCAGCGGGGCGGGGCTCGATGAGCAGTTCTTC; CDR3 protein: CSGAGLDEQFF
clone size: .; CDR3 length: 16; J gene: TRBJ2-1; D gene: TRBD2; V gene: TRBV7-9; CDR3 DNA: TGTGCCAGCAGCCCTAGAGGGGTGGGCGGGGGAAATGAGCAGTTCTTC; CDR3 protein: CASSPRGVGGGNEQFF
clone size: .; CDR3 length: 12; J gene: TRBJ1-2; D gene: .; V gene: TRBV30; CDR3 DNA: TGTGCCTGGAGTGCTACAGGGAACCGCTACACCTTC; CDR3 protein: CAWSATGNRYTF
clone size: .; CDR3 length: 18; J gene: TRBJ2-2; D gene: TRBD2; V gene: TRBV5-1; CDR3 DNA: TGCGCCATTCCTTTGATAGCGGGAGGGCCTGGCCTTTTCGGGGAGCTGTTTTTT; CDR3 protein: CAIPLIAGGPGLFGELFF
clone size: .; CDR3 length: 15; J gene: TRBJ2-7; D gene: .; V gene: TRBV7-9; CDR3 DNA: TGTGCCAGCAGCTTTCCTAGGCTGAGGGGCGGCGAGCAGTACTTC; CDR3 protein: CASSFPRLRGGEQYF
clone size: .; CDR3 length: 14; J gene: TRBJ2-1; D gene: TRBD2; V gene: TRBV28; CDR3 DNA: TGTGCCAGCAGTGTCCTAGCGGGAAACAATGAGCAGTTCTTC; CDR3 protein: CASSVLAGNNEQFF
clone size: .; CDR3 length: 12; J gene: TRBJ1-6; D gene: .; V gene: TRBV6-6; CDR3 DNA: TGTGCCAGCAGTTACTCGAATTCACCCCTCCACTTT; CDR3 protein: CASSYSNSPLHF
clone size: .; CDR3 length: 15; J gene: TRBJ2-7; D gene: TRBD1; V gene: TRBV27; CDR3 DNA: TGTGCCAGCAGTCCCGCCGGGACAGGGGTTTACGAGCAGTACTTC; CDR3 protein: CASSPAGTGVYEQYF
clone size: few; CDR3 length: 12; J gene: TRBJ1-2; D gene: TRBD1; V gene: TRBV29-1; CDR3 DNA: TGCAGCGGCGACGACAGGGAAAGTGGCTACACCTTC; CDR3 protein: CSGDDRESGYTF
clone size: few; CDR3 length: 15; J gene: TRBJ1-5; D gene: TRBD1; V gene: TRBV6-5; CDR3 DNA: TGTGCCATCAAGACAGGGGACCTCCCCAATCAGCCCCAGCATTTT; CDR3 protein: CAIKTGDLPNQPQHF
clone size: .; CDR3 length: 14; J gene: TRBJ2-7; D gene: .; V gene: TRBV11-1; CDR3 DNA: TGTGCCAGCAGCTTAGTAGGGGGTCAAAACGAGCAGTACTTC; CDR3 protein: CASSLVGGQNEQYF
clone size: .; CDR3 length: 11; J gene: TRBJ2-1; D gene: .; V gene: TRBV19; CDR3 DNA: TGTGCCAGTAGAGGCGGTTCGGGGCAGTTCTTC; CDR3 protein: CASRGGSGQFF
clone size: .; CDR3 length: 20; J gene: TRBJ1-1; D gene: TRBD1; V gene: TRBV7-8; CDR3 DNA: TGTGCCAGCAGCTTGGGCGCTGGGCGGGGAGGACAGGGGATAATGACTGAAGCTTTCTTT; CDR3 protein: CASSLGAGRGGQGIMTEAFF
clone size: .; CDR3 length: 13; J gene: TRBJ2-2; D gene: .; V gene: TRBV5-1; CDR3 DNA: TGCGCCAGCAGCTACGGGAACACCGGGGAGCTGTTTTTT; CDR3 protein: CASSYGNTGELFF
clone size: .; CDR3 length: 15; J gene: TRBJ1-2; D gene: TRBD1; V gene: TRBV6-5; CDR3 DNA: TGTGCCAGCAGTTACTGGGACAGGGGGGCCTATGGCTACACCTTC; CDR3 protein: CASSYWDRGAYGYTF
clone size: few; CDR3 length: 14; J gene: TRBJ1-1; D gene: TRBD1; V gene: TRBV28; CDR3 DNA: TGTGCCAGCAGTCCGGGACAGGTAAACACTGAAGCTTTCTTT; CDR3 protein: CASSPGQVNTEAFF
clone size: .; CDR3 length: 13; J gene: TRBJ1-1; D gene: .; V gene: TRBV29-1; CDR3 DNA: TGCAGCGTTGAAGATCAGACATACACTGAAGCTTTCTTT; CDR3 protein: CSVEDQTYTEAFF
clone size: .; CDR3 length: 13; J gene: TRBJ2-7; D gene: .; V gene: TRBV10-1; CDR3 DNA: TGCGCCAGCAGTGAGTCGTTTTCACGACCTCCGTACTTC; CDR3 protein: CASSESFSRPPYF
clone size: .; CDR3 length: 16; J gene: TRBJ1-6; D gene: .; V gene: TRBV27; CDR3 DNA: TGTGCCAGCAGTAAAGGACGAGGAGACGTTTATTCACCCCTCCACTTT; CDR3 protein: CASSKGRGDVYSPLHF
clone size: once; CDR3 length: 16; J gene: TRBJ1-5; D gene: .; V gene: TRBV10-3; CDR3 DNA: TGTGCCATCAGTGGGAACAGGATAACAAGCAATCAGCCCCAGCATTTT; CDR3 protein: CAISGNRITSNQPQHF
clone size: .; CDR3 length: 15; J gene: TRBJ2-3; D gene: TRBD1; V gene: TRBV2; CDR3 DNA: TGTGCCAGTTCTTTTGACAGGGGGCAAAGAAATACGCAGTATTTT; CDR3 protein: CASSFDRGQRNTQYF
clone size: .; CDR3 length: 14; J gene: TRBJ1-2; D gene: .; V gene: TRBV19; CDR3 DNA: TGTGCCAGTAGTATAACAGGATTTAGAGATGGCTACACCTTC; CDR3 protein: CASSITGFRDGYTF
clone size: .; CDR3 length: 16; J gene: TRBJ2-1; D gene: TRBD2; V gene: TRBV30; CDR3 DNA: TGTGCCTGGAGTGCCCGGAGGACTAGCTCCTACAATGAGCAGTTCTTC; CDR3 protein: CAWSARRTSSYNEQFF
clone size: .; CDR3 length: 13; J gene: TRBJ1-5; D gene: .; V gene: TRBV5-5; CDR3 DNA: TGTGCCAGCAGCGCGAGGACCGCTCGGCCCCAGCATTTT; CDR3 protein: CASSARTARPQHF
clone size: .; CDR3 length: 14; J gene: TRBJ1-4; D gene: .; V gene: TRBV28; CDR3 DNA: TGTGCCAGCAGTTCACCAGTATTAAATGAAAAACTGTTTTTT; CDR3 protein: CASSSPVLNEKLFF
clone size: .; CDR3 length: 15; J gene: TRBJ1-6; D gene: .; V gene: TRBV18; CDR3 DNA: TGTGCCAGCTCACCGGAAGGGGCTGGTAATTCACCCCTCCACTTT; CDR3 protein: CASSPEGAGNSPLHF
clone size: .; CDR3 length: 14; J gene: TRBJ1-5; D gene: .; V gene: TRBV9; CDR3 DNA: TGTGCCAGCAGCAAGGATGGGAGCAATCAGCCCCAGCATTTT; CDR3 protein: CASSKDGSNQPQHF
clone size: .; CDR3 length: 15; J gene: TRBJ1-1; D gene: TRBD1; V gene: TRBV30; CDR3 DNA: TGTGCCTGGAGTGTACAGGCAGGGGGAAACACTGAAGCTTTCTTT; CDR3 protein: CAWSVQAGGNTEAFF
clone size: once; CDR3 length: 17; J gene: TRBJ1-5; D gene: .; V gene: TRBV18; CDR3 DNA: TGTGCCAGCTCACCCTTCGGACAGAGCCATACCGGTCAGCCCCAGCATTTT; CDR3 protein: CASSPFGQSHTGQPQHF
clone size: .; CDR3 length: 13; J gene: TRBJ2-3; D gene: .; V gene: TRBV14; CDR3 DNA: TGTGCCAGCAGTACCCCAAGTTTAGATACGCAGTATTTT; CDR3 protein: CASSTPSLDTQYF
clone size: .; CDR3 length: 13; J gene: TRBJ1-1; D gene: .; V gene: TRBV5-4; CDR3 DNA: TGTGCCAGCAGCTTCTCAGGGGTCACTGAAGCTTTCTTT; CDR3 protein: CASSFSGVTEAFF
clone size: .; CDR3 length: 14; J gene: TRBJ1-1; D gene: .; V gene: TRBV10-3; CDR3 DNA: TGTGCCATCAGTGACTGGCAGAAGAACACTGAAGCTTTCTTT; CDR3 protein: CAISDWQKNTEAFF
clone size: .; CDR3 length: 17; J gene: TRBJ1-2; D gene: .; V gene: TRBV5-1; CDR3 DNA: TGCGCCAGCAGCTTGGCCATACCCCGGGCAGGGGAGAATGGCTACACCTTC; CDR3 protein: CASSLAIPRAGENGYTF
clone size: .; CDR3 length: 14; J gene: TRBJ1-3; D gene: .; V gene: TRBV9; CDR3 DNA: TGTGCCAGCAGCGCCTTGATCTCTGGAAACACCATATATTTT; CDR3 protein: CASSALISGNTIYF
clone size: .; CDR3 length: 15; J gene: TRBJ2-3; D gene: TRBD2; V gene: TRBV27; CDR3 DNA: TGTGCCAGCAGTTTTAACGGGGGGGGCACAGATACGCAGTATTTT; CDR3 protein: CASSFNGGGTDTQYF
clone size: .; CDR3 length: 16; J gene: TRBJ2-2; D gene: TRBD1; V gene: TRBV27; CDR3 DNA: TGTGCCAGCAGTCCCGACAGGGGCGGGGACACCGGGGAGCTGTTTTTT; CDR3 protein: CASSPDRGGDTGELFF
clone size: .; CDR3 length: 13; J gene: TRBJ2-2; D gene: .; V gene: TRBV12-3/TRBV12-4; CDR3 DNA: TGTGCCAGCAGTTTGACGAACACCGGGGAGCTGTTTTTT; CDR3 protein: CASSLTNTGELFF
clone size: .; CDR3 length: 13; J gene: TRBJ2-1; D gene: .; V gene: TRBV11-2; CDR3 DNA: TGTGCCAGCAGCGCAGGACATACCAATGAGCAGTTCTTC; CDR3 protein: CASSAGHTNEQFF
clone size: .; CDR3 length: 14; J gene: TRBJ1-2; D gene: .; V gene: TRBV9; CDR3 DNA: TGTGCCAGCACCCAGGTTGGGGGAAACTATGGCTACACCTTC; CDR3 protein: CASTQVGGNYGYTF
clone size: .; CDR3 length: 11; J gene: TRBJ2-1; D gene: .; V gene: TRBV6-5; CDR3 DNA: TGTGCCAGCATGACGAACAATGAGCAGTTCTTC; CDR3 protein: CASMTNNEQFF
clone size: .; CDR3 length: 15; J gene: TRBJ2-1; D gene: TRBD2; V gene: TRBV2; CDR3 DNA: TGTGCCAGCAGTGATAGCGGGAGGGCCTACAATGAGCAGTTCTTC; CDR3 protein: CASSDSGRAYNEQFF
clone size: .; CDR3 length: 14; J gene: TRBJ1-2; D gene: .; V gene: TRBV18; CDR3 DNA: TGTGCCAGCTCACGTGAGGGGACATTCGGTGGCTACACCTTC; CDR3 protein: CASSREGTFGGYTF
clone size: once; CDR3 length: 16; J gene: TRBJ1-2; D gene: TRBD1; V gene: TRBV15; CDR3 DNA: TGTGCCACCAGCAGAGTGCAAGGGGGCGCATCAAGTGGCTACACCTTC; CDR3 protein: CATSRVQGGASSGYTF
clone size: .; CDR3 length: 12; J gene: TRBJ2-3; D gene: .; V gene: TRBV7-9; CDR3 DNA: TGTGCCAGCAGCCCCGAGACAGATACGCAGTATTTT; CDR3 protein: CASSPETDTQYF
clone size: .; CDR3 length: 14; J gene: TRBJ1-1; D gene: .; V gene: TRBV28; CDR3 DNA: TGTGCCAGCAGTACCGGTGAGGGGAACACTGAAGCTTTCTTT; CDR3 protein: CASSTGEGNTEAFF
clone size: .; CDR3 length: 15; J gene: TRBJ1-5; D gene: .; V gene: TRBV6-1; CDR3 DNA: TGTGCCAGCAGTGAAGCGACTATAGGGAATCAGCCCCAGCATTTT; CDR3 protein: CASSEATIGNQPQHF
clone size: .; CDR3 length: 12; J gene: TRBJ1-2; D gene: .; V gene: TRBV29-1; CDR3 DNA: TGCAGCGTTAGGGGTGAGGGCTATGGCTACACCTTC; CDR3 protein: CSVRGEGYGYTF
clone size: .; CDR3 length: 13; J gene: TRBJ1-2; D gene: TRBD1; V gene: TRBV28; CDR3 DNA: TGTGCCAGCAGGTCGGGACAGGGCTCGTTTCTCACCTTC; CDR3 protein: CASRSGQGSFLTF
clone size: .; CDR3 length: 16; J gene: TRBJ1-3; D gene: .; V gene: TRBV16; CDR3 DNA: TGTGCCAGCAGCCAATTCCGAGGGGCGTTGGGAAACACCATATATTTT; CDR3 protein: CASSQFRGALGNTIYF
clone size: .; CDR3 length: 15; J gene: TRBJ2-7; D gene: .; V gene: TRBV6-1; CDR3 DNA: TGTGCCAGCAGTGAATATCGGGTAATTACCTACGAGCAGTACTTC; CDR3 protein: CASSEYRVITYEQYF
clone size: .; CDR3 length: 17; J gene: TRBJ1-2; D gene: TRBD1; V gene: TRBV28; CDR3 DNA: TGTGCCAGCAGCCCATATTCCCGGGACAGGGCTACCTATGGCTACACCTTC; CDR3 protein: CASSPYSRDRATYGYTF
clone size: .; CDR3 length: 15; J gene: TRBJ2-7; D gene: .; V gene: TRBV5-8; CDR3 DNA: TGTGCCAGCAGTAGGACGGGTGTTGGAGCCTACGAGCAGTACTTC; CDR3 protein: CASSRTGVGAYEQYF
clone size: once; CDR3 length: 14; J gene: TRBJ2-7; D gene: .; V gene: TRBV9; CDR3 DNA: TGTGCCAGCAGCGTAGTGGCTAGCAGCTACGAGCAGTACTTC; CDR3 protein: CASSVVASSYEQYF
clone size: .; CDR3 length: 15; J gene: TRBJ2-4; D gene: .; V gene: TRBV5-1; CDR3 DNA: TGCGCCAGCAGCTTGGGTGGAGAAACAGACTCCCTTTTGTACTTC; CDR3 protein: CASSLGGETDSLLYF
clone size: .; CDR3 length: 16; J gene: TRBJ2-1; D gene: TRBD2; V gene: TRBV19; CDR3 DNA: TGTGCCAGTAGTATGATGGGGACTAGCGGGGACAATGAGCAGTTCTTC; CDR3 protein: CASSMMGTSGDNEQFF